The clone carrying this TCR beta chain was detected ten times or more. The data are from a study of neurological immune-mediated disorders. TCRdb re-called the 5' RACE reads through MiXCR, storing one row per CDR3 protein. The repertoire holds approximately 38,000 distinct CDR3 sequences, with about 7% as singletons. The CDR3 has 13 amino acids. In germline, CDR1 is LGHNA, CDR2 YNFKEQ. J was trimmed by 12 bases and V by 0 bases; bases with no gene match: 5. This sequence joins TRBV4-2 and TRBJ2-1; 7 nucleotides agree with TRBD2. The material sequenced was CD4+ T cells from blood. This clonotype originated in a man aged 45-65 years in good health. The CDR3: CASSQDPGEGQFF. CDR3 nucleotide sequence: TGTGCCAGCAGCCAAGATCCGGGGGAGGGGCAGTTCTTC.